This T cell receptor beta chain was identified in a study of cytomegalovirus exposure and HLA in healthy donors. General observations from the study: TRBV6-2, TRBV6-3 and some other V segments were unresolvable in 87-base-pair reads. Further analysis was carried out later, and it showed several of the most significant clusters appearing linked to common viral pathogens.

A note on this clone: No antigen is known for it.

It was with 60 Vbeta and 13 Jbeta primers that the PCR ran. Sequencing was performed with immunoSEQ multiplex PCR; in TCRdb, only in-frame clones are kept and a portion is missing. The sample consists of 140,000 or so clones, around 90% of them appearing once. CDR1 LNHDA and CDR2 SQIVND come from the germline V gene (reference sequence). The CDR3 consists of 14 residues. The J segment lost 7 bases and the V segment lost 4 bases, leaving 6 bases of the junction unmatched. The chain joins TRBV19 to TRBJ2-5; 10 bases fit TRBD1. The source material was PBMCs. The origin of this receptor is a woman aged 40 to 55 in good health and CMV-seronegative. The DNA for the CDR3 is TGTGCCAGTAGTAGACAGGGGGCAGGAGGGACCCAGTACTTC. It codes for CASSRQGAGGTQYF.